These 14 T cell receptor beta chains were sequenced from one sample in a study of OX40 agonist ivuxolimab in advanced cancers. The data were produced by immunoSEQ multiplex PCR, yet TCRdb's version contains in-frame clones alone and is incomplete. This sample carries 20,000 to 30,000 clones, about 90% of them seen once, and the ten largest clones take approximately 19%. The sample was CD4+ or CD8+ T cells sorted from blood, taken in a trial of the OX40 agonist ivuxolimab. Receptors were obtained from an adult with an advanced solid tumor such as melanoma, head and neck, liver or kidney cancer.

This sequence joins TRBV7-9 and TRBJ1-1; 7 nucleotides match TRBD1. This CDR3 is built from 18 residues. CDR1 is SEHNR and CDR2 is FQNEAQ in the germline V gene (reference sequence). The J segment lost 3 bases and the V segment lost 6 bases, leaving 19 bases of the junction unmatched. The CDR3 DNA is TGTGCCAGCAGGTCATCGATAGGGACAGCTGGGTGGGACACTGAAGCTTTCTTT. Amino acid sequence: CASRSSIGTAGWDTEAFF. The whole variable domain, filled in from reference TRBV7-9 and TRBJ1-1, reads DTGVSQNPRHKITKRGQNVTFRCDPISEHNRLYWYRQTLGQGPEFLTYFQNEAQLEKSRLLSDRFSAERPKGSFSTLEIQRTEQGDSAMYLCASRSSIGTAGWDTEAFFGQGTRLTVV.

J is TRBJ2-5 and V is TRBV29-1; D is possibly TRBD1 (6 bases). Per germline, CDR1 SQVTM and CDR2 ANQGSEA. V lost 6 bases and J lost 4, with 9 bases in between. This CDR3 contains 11 residues. The CDR3 DNA reads as TGCAGCGTGGACAGTCTAGAGACCCAGTACTTC. Amino acid sequence: CSVDSLETQYF.

The chain couples TRBV7-9 to TRBJ1-1, with no clear D. V lost 3 bases and J 3 bases, leaving 11 bases between the germline ends. CDR3 length: 14 residues. Germline CDR1 SEHNR, CDR2 FQNEAQ (reference sequence). Here the CDR3 DNA reads TGTGCCAGCAGCTTGGTAGGCTTGGACACTGAAGCTTTCTTT. This gives the protein CASSLVGLDTEAFF.

This rearrangement joins TRBV29-1 to TRBJ2-7; TRBD1 aligns across 8 bases. J was trimmed by 0 bases and V by 5 bases; bases with no gene match: 3. Germline V CDR1 and CDR2: SQVTM, ANQGSEA. The CDR3 totals 13 residues. The CDR3 nucleotides are TGCAGCGTTCAGGGGGCAGGCTCCTACGAGCAGTACTTC. Translated, it gives CSVQGAGSYEQYF.

This rearrangement joins TRBV7-9 to TRBJ1-6; perhaps TRBD1 as D (5 bases). V dropped 0 bases and J dropped 3 bases, with 18 bases sitting between them. The CDR3 covers 19 residues. Germline CDR1 SEHNR, CDR2 FQNEAQ (reference sequence). In DNA, the CDR3 is TGTGCCAGCAGCTTAGCCGGGACCGAAGAGTACCTCTATAATTCACCCCTCCACTTT. Protein sequence: CASSLAGTEEYLYNSPLHF.

By share, this clone ranks as medium-sized. The rearrangement links TRBV4-3 to TRBJ2-1, with 9 bases fitting TRBD1. CDR3 size: 16 residues. After removal of 1 base from V and 8 bases from J, the junction contained 9 bases not matched to a gene. Per the germline V gene, CDR1 is LGHNA and CDR2 is YSLEER. CDR3 amino acids: CASSQVGTGPRDEQFF. The CDR3 DNA reads as TGCGCCAGCAGCCAAGTCGGGACAGGGCCTAGAGATGAGCAGTTCTTC.

This clone was recorded only once. The chain has TRBV4-1 and TRBJ2-7; maybe TRBD1 (5 bases). The length of the CDR3 is 14 residues. Trimming removed 3 bases at V and 1 base at J, with 10 bases between. Looked up from germline, CDR1 is MGHRA and CDR2 is YSYEKL. For the CDR3, the DNA is TGCGCCAGCAGCCATGCATGGACATCCTACGAGCAGTACTTC. Residues: CASSHAWTSYEQYF.

This clone was counted a single time. J is TRBJ2-3 and V is TRBV29-1; D is perhaps TRBD2 (5 bases). Between the trimmed V and J ends, which lost 3 bases and 2 bases, there was a span of 15 bases. Germline V lookup: CDR1 SQVTM, CDR2 ANQGSEA. The CDR3 length is 15 residues. CDR3 sequence (DNA): TGCAGCGTTGATGGGCTAGCCATTCCCACAGATACGCAGTATTTT. It codes for CSVDGLAIPTDTQYF.

The chain combines TRBV5-6 with TRBJ1-1; no firm D call. Germline lookup yields CDR1 SGHDT and CDR2 YYEEEE. The CDR3 is 12 residues long. V was clipped by 4 bases and J by 3 bases, with 7 bases between them. The CDR3 here is CASSPSDTEAFF. CDR3 coding DNA: TGTGCCAGCAGCCCAAGTGACACTGAAGCTTTCTTT. Full variable domain (remainder filled in from reference TRBV5-6 and TRBJ1-1): DAGVTQSPTHLIKTRGQQVTLRCSPKSGHDTVSWYQQALGQGPQFIFQYYEEEERQRGNFPDRFSGHQFPNYSSELNVNALLLGDSALYLCASSPSDTEAFFGQGTRLTVV.

This clone appeared once. The chain carries TRBV5-8 and TRBJ2-1; no clear D gene. Germline V gene data show CDR1 as SGHTS and CDR2 as YDEGEE. Trimming shortened V by 4 bases and J by 11 bases, and 22 bases separated the two germline ends. This CDR3 is built from 15 residues. The DNA for the CDR3 is TGTGCCAGCAGCCTCCCCTGGGCAGGCGAGTTCCAGCAGTTCTTC. It codes for CASSLPWAGEFQQFF.

This clone appeared once. The CDR3 region has the DNA TGTGCCAGCAGTCAGTACACAGATACGCAGTATTTT. This translates into CASSQYTDTQYF. The chain uses TRBV28 and TRBJ2-3; D is uncertain. In germline, CDR1 is MDHEN, CDR2 SYDVKM. The CDR3 has 12 amino acids. Trimming took 5 bases from V and 2 from J, leaving 5 bases between them. The entire variable domain, with the rest obtained from reference TRBV28 and TRBJ2-3, is as follows: DVKVTQSSRYLVKRTGEKVFLECVQDMDHENMFWYRQDPGLGLRLIYFSYDVKMKEKGDIPEGYSVSREKKERFSLILESASTNQTSMYLCASSQYTDTQYFGPGTRLTVL.

Sample share makes this clone medium-sized (0.01 to 0.1%). The CDR3 is CASSLDTPGGNEQFF. DNA of the CDR3: TGTGCCAGCAGTTTGGACACTCCGGGGGGGAATGAGCAGTTCTTC. V usage is TRBV28 and J usage is TRBJ2-1, with 8 bases lining up with TRBD2. With V trimmed by 3 bases and J by 7 bases, 8 bases remained unmatched. Germline lookup yields CDR1 MDHEN and CDR2 SYDVKM. This CDR3 comprises 15 residues. The whole variable domain, filled in from reference TRBV28 and TRBJ2-1, reads DVKVTQSSRYLVKRTGEKVFLECVQDMDHENMFWYRQDPGLGLRLIYFSYDVKMKEKGDIPEGYSVSREKKERFSLILESASTNQTSMYLCASSLDTPGGNEQFFGPGTRLTVL.

This clone appeared once. The chain uses TRBV6-5 and TRBJ1-5; 8 bases fit TRBD1. CDR1 and CDR2 (germline): MNHEY, SVGAGI. This CDR3 is 15 amino acids long. The junction had 9 bases not matched to a gene; V was cut back by 8 bases and J by 3 bases. This chain's CDR3 is CASSKQGQVNQPQHF. The CDR3 DNA reads as TGTGCCAGCTCAAAACAGGGACAGGTCAATCAGCCCCAGCATTTT.

V and J are TRBV4-1 and TRBJ2-3, with D tentatively TRBD1 (5 bases). CDR3 length: 16 residues. The germline CDR1 and CDR2 sequences are MGHRA and YSYEKL. V lost 0 bases to trimming and J lost 1 base, with 11 bases between them. The CDR3 here is CASSQDPRDGTDTQYF. The CDR3 coding sequence is TGCGCCAGCAGCCAAGATCCCAGGGATGGCACAGATACGCAGTATTTT.